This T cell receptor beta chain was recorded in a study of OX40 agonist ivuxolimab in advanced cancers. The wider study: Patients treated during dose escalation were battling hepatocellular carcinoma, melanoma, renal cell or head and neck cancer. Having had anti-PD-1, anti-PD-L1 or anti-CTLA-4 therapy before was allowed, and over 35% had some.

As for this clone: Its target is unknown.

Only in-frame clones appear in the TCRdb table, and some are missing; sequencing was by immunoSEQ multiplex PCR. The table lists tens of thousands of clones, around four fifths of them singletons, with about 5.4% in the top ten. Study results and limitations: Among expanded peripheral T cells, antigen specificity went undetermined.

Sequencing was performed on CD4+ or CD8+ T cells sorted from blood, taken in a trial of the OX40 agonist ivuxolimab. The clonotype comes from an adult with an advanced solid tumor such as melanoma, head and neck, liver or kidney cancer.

The CDR3, as DNA: TGTGCCTGGAGTAAAACAGGGTCCGGAAACACCATATATTTT. Protein: CAWSKTGSGNTIYF. V is TRBV30 and J is TRBJ1-3; a weak D match, TRBD1 (6 bases). The CDR3 consists of 14 residues. V lost 2 bases and J 4 bases, leaving 12 bases between the germline ends. The V gene's germline CDR1 is GTSNPN and CDR2 SVGIG (reference sequence).